The clone carrying this TCR beta chain turned up a few times. Its antigen is as yet unknown. From germline, CDR1 is LGHNA and CDR2 YNFKEQ. V lost 0 bases and J lost 7, with 5 bases in between. CDR3 length: 12 amino acids. This entry is derived from a study of post-analysis software for immune sequencing data. Points from the study as a whole: Controls showed lower frequencies than patients for five or six TRBV segments, and TRBV5-6, TRBV5-1 and TRBV20-1 were among these.

Included in the TCR beta cDNA libraries were unique molecular identifiers. Using its own MiXCR run on the PCR reads, TCRdb lists one record per CDR3 protein. In the table there are over 300,000 distinct CDR3 sequences, 30% to 45% of which are singletons. Sequencing input: blood. V and J are TRBV4-2 and TRBJ2-3; D unclear. The sequence was collected from a girl under 18 with multiple sclerosis. The chain's CDR3 is CASSQDYHTQYF. CDR3 DNA: TGTGCCAGCAGCCAAGACTACCATACGCAGTATTTT.